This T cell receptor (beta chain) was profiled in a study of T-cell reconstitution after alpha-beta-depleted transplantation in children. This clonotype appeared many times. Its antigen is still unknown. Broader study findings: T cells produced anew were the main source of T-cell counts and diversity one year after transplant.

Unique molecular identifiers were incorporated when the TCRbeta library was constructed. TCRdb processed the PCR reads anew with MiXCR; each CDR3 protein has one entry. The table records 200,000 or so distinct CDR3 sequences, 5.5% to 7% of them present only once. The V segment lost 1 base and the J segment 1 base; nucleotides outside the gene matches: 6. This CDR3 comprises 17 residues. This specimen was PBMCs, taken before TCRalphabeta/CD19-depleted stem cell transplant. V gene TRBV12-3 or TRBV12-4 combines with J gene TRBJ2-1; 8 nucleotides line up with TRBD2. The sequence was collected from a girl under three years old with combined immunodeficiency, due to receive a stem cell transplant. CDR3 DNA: TGTGCCAGCAGTTTAGGGGCGGGGGGCCAGTCCTACAATGAGCAGTTCTTC. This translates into CASSLGAGGQSYNEQFF.